Included here is one T cell receptor (beta chain) sequence, with context. Its target is unknown. The data belong to a study of lymphopenia after photon versus proton radiotherapy. Study results and limitations: Oligoclonal CD8+ Temra expansion after nadir drove photon patients' diversity drop. In patients who died, overall survival fell as post-nadir TCR diversity dropped more. Better survival with proton therapy was suggested as possible, not demonstrated.

This table comes from immunoSEQ multiplex PCR, and its TCRdb copy is limited to in-frame clones, with some not included. The table has over 50,000 clones, approximately 86% seen once. This TCR came from a man aged 35-49 years with gastric cancer. The sample in question was peripheral blood, obtained from a patient treated with photon-based radiotherapy.

The CDR3 DNA reads TGTGCCAGCAGTTATGGACAGATTAATGGCTACACCTTC. It yields the protein CASSYGQINGYTF. This sequence joins TRBV6-5 and TRBJ1-2; tentatively, D is TRBD1 (6 bases). Germline V gives CDR1 MNHEY, CDR2 SVGAGI. V was pared by 3 bases and J by 6 bases, with 11 bases between. The CDR3 runs to 13 residues.